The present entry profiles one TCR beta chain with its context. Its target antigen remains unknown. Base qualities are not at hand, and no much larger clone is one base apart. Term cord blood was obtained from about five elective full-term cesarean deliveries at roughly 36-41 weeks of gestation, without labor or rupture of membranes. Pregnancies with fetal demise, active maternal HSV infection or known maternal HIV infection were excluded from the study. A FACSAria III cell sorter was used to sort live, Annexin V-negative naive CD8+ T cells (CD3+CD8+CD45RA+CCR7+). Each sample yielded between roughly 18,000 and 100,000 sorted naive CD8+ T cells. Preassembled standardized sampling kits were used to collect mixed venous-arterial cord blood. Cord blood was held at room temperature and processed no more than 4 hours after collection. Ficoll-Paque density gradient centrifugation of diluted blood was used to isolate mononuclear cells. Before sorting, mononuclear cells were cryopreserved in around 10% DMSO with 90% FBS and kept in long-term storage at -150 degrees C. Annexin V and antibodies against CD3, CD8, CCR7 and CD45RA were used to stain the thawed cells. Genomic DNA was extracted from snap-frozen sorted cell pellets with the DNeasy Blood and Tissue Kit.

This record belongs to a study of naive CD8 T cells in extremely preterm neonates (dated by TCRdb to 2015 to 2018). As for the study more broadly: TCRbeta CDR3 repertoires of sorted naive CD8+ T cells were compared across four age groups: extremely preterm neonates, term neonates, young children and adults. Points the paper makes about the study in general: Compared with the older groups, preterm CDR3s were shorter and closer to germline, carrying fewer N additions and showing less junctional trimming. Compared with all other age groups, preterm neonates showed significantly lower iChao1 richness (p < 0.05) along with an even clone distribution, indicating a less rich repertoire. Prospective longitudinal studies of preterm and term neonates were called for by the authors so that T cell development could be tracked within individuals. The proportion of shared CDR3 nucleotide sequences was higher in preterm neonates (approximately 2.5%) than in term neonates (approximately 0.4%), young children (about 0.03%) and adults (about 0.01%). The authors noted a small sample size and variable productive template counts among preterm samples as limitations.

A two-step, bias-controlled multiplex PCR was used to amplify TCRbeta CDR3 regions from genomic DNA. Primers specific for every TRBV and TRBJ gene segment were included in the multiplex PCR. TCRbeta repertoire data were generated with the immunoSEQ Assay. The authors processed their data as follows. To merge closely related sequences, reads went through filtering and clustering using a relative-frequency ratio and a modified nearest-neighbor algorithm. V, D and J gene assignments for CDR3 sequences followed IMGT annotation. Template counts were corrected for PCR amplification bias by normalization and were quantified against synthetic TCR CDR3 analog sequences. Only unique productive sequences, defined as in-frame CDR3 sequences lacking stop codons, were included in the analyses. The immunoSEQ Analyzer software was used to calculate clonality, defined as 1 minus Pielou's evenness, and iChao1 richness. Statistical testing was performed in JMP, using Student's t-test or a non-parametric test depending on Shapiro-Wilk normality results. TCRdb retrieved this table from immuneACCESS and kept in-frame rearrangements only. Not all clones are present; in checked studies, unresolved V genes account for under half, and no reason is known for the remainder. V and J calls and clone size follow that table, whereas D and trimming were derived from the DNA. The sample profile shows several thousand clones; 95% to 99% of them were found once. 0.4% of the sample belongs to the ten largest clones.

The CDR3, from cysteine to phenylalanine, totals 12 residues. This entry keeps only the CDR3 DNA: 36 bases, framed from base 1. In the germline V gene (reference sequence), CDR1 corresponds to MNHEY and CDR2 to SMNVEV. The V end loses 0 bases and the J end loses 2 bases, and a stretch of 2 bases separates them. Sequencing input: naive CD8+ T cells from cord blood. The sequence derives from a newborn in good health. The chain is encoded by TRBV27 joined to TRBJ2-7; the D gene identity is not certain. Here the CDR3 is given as CASSLSTYEQYF. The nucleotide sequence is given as TGTGCCAGCAGTTTATCCACCTACGAGCAGTACTTC.